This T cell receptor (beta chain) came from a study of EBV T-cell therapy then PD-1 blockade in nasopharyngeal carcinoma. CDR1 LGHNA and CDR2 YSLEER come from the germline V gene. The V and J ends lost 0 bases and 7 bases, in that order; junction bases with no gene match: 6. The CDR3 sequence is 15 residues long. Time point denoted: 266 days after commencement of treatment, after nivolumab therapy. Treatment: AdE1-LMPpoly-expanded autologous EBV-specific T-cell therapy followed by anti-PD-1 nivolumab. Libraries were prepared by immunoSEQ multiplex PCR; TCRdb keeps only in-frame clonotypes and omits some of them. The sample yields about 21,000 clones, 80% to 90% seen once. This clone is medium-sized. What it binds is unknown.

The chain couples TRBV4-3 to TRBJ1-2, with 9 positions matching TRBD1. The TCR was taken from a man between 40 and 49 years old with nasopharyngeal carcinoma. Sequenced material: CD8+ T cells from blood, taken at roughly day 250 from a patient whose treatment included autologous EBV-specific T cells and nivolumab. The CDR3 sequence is CASSQEERQGGGYTF. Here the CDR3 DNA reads TGCGCCAGCAGCCAAGAAGAGAGACAGGGGGGTGGCTACACCTTC.